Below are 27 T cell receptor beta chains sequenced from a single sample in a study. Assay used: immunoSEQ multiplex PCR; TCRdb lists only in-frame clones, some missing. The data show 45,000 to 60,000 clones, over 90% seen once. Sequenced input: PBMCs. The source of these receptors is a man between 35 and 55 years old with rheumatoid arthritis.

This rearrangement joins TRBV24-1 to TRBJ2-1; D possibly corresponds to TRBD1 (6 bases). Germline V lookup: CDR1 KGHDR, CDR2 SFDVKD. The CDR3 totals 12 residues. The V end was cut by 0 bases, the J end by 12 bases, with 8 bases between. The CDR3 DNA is TGTGCCACCAGTGATTTGGTGGACAGGCAGTTCTTC. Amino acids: CATSDLVDRQFF.

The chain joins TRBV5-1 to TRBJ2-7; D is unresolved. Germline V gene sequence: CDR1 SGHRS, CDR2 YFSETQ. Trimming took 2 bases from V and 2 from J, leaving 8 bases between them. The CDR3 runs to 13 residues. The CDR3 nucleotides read TGCGCCAGCAGCTTCGCCCCAGCCTACGAGCAGTACTTC. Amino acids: CASSFAPAYEQYF.

The CDR3, as DNA: TGTGCCAGCAGCTTAATGGCGGGGGGGCTATACGAGCAGTACTTC. This codes for CASSLMAGGLYEQYF. The chain is built from TRBV7-9 and TRBJ2-7; 9 bases line up with TRBD2. Germline V CDR1 and CDR2: SEHNR, FQNEAQ (reference sequence). Trimming removed 2 bases from V and 4 bases from J; junction bases left unmatched: 6. CDR3 size: 15 residues.

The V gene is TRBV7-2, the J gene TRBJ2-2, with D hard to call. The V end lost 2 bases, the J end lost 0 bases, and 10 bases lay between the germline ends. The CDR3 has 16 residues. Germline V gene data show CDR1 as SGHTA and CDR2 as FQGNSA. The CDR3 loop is CASSLLSSANTGELFF. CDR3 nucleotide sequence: TGTGCCAGCAGCTTATTGTCCAGCGCGAACACCGGGGAGCTGTTTTTT. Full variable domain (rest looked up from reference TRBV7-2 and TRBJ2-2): GAGVSQSPSNKVTEKGKDVELRCDPISGHTALYWYRQSLGQGLEFLIYFQGNSAPDKSGLPSDRFSAERTGGSVSTLTIQRTQQEDSAVYLCASSLLSSANTGELFFGEGSRLTVL.

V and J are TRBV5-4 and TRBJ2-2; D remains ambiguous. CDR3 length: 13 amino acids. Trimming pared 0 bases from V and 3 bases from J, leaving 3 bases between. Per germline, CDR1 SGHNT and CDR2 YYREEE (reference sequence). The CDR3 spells CASSLEDTGELFF. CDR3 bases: TGTGCCAGCAGCTTGGAGGACACCGGGGAGCTGTTTTTT.

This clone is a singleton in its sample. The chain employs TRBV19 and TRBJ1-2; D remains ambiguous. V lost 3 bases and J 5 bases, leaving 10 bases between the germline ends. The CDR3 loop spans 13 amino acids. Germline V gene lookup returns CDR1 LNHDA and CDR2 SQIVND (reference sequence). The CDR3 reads CASSMKGWYGYTF. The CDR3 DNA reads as TGTGCCAGTAGTATGAAGGGATGGTATGGCTACACCTTC. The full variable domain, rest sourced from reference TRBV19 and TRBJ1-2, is DGGITQSPKYLFRKEGQNVTLSCEQNLNHDAMYWYRQDPGQGLRLIYYSQIVNDFQKGDIAEGYSVSREKKESFPLTVTSAQKNPTAFYLCASSMKGWYGYTFGSGTRLTVV.

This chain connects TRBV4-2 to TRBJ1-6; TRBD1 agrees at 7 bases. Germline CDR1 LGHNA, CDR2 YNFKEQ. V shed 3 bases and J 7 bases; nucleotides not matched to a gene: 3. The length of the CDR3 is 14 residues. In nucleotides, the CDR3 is TGTGCCAGCAGCCAGCCCAGGGGGAATTCACCCCTCCACTTT. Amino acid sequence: CASSQPRGNSPLHF.

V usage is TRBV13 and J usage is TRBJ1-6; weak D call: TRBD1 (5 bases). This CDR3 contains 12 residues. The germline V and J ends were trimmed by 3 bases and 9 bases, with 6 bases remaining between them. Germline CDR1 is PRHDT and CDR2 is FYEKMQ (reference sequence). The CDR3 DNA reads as TGTGCCAGCAGCTTTCAGGGTTCACCCCTCCACTTT. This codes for CASSFQGSPLHF.

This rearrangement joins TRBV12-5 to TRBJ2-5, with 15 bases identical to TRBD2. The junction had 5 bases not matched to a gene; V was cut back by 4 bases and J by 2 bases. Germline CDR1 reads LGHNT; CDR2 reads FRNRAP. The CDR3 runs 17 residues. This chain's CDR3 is CASGSSGLAGGQETQYF. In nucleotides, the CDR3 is TGTGCTAGTGGTTCCTCGGGACTAGCGGGAGGTCAAGAGACCCAGTACTTC. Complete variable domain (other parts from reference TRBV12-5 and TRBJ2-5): DARVTQTPRHKVTEMGQEVTMRCQPILGHNTVFWYRQTMMQGLELLAYFRNRAPLDDSGMPKDRFSAEMPDATLATLKIQPSEPRDSAVYFCASGSSGLAGGQETQYFGPGTRLLVL.

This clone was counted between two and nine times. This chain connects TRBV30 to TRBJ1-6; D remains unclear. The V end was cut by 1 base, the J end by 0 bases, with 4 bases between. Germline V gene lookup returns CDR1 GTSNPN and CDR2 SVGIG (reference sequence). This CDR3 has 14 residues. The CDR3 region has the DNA TGTGCCTGGAGTGACGACTCCTATAATTCACCCCTCCACTTT. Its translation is CAWSDDSYNSPLHF.

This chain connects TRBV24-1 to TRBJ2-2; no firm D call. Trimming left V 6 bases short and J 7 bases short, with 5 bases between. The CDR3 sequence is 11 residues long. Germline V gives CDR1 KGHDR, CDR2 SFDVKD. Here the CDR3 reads CATSLSGELFF. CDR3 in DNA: TGTGCCACCAGTCTCAGCGGGGAGCTGTTTTTT.

The chain's CDR3 is CASSISPLVEGLAYGYTF. CDR3 in DNA: TGTGCCAGTAGTATATCCCCTCTTGTTGAAGGGTTGGCGTATGGCTACACCTTC. This chain connects TRBV19 to TRBJ1-2; D gene ambiguous. CDR1 and CDR2 from the germline V gene are LNHDA and SQIVND (reference sequence). The CDR3 consists of 18 residues. With 2 bases removed from V and 5 bases from J, the gap between germline ends came to 24 bases.

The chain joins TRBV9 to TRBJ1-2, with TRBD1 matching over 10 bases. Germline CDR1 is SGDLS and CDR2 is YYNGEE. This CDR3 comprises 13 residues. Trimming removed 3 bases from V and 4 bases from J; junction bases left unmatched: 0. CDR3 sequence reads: CASSGQGAYGYTF. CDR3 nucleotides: TGTGCCAGCAGCGGACAGGGGGCCTATGGCTACACCTTC.

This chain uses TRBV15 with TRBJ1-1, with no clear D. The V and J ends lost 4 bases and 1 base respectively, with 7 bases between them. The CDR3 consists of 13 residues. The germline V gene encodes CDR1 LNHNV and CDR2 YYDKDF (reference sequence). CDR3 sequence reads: CATSKGRNTEAFF. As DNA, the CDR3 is TGTGCCACCAGCAAAGGACGGAACACTGAAGCTTTCTTT.

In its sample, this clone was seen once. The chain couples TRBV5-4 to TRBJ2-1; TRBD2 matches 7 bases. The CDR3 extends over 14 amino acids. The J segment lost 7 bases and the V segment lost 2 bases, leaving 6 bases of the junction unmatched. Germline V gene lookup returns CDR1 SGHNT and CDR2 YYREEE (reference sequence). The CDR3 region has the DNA TGTGCCAGCAGCTTTTACGGCGGGGGTAATGAGCAGTTCTTC. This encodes CASSFYGGGNEQFF.

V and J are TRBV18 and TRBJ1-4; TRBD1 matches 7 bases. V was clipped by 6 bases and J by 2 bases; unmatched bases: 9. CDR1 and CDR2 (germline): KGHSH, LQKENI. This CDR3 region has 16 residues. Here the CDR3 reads CASSLWTGSTNEKLFF. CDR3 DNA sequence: TGTGCCAGCTCCCTTTGGACAGGCTCGACTAATGAAAAACTGTTTTTT.

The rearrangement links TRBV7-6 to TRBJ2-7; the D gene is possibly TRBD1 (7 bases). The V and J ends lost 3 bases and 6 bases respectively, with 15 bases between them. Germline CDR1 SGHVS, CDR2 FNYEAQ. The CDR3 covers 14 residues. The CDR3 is CASSFQGGNGEQYF. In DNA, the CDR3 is TGTGCCAGCAGCTTTCAGGGGGGTAATGGCGAGCAGTACTTC.

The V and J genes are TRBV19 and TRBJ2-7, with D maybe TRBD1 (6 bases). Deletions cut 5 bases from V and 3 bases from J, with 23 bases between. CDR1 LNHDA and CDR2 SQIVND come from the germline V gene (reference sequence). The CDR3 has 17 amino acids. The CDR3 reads CASSERRGTSTRYEQYF. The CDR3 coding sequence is TGTGCCAGTAGTGAACGTAGGGGGACATCTACCCGCTACGAGCAGTACTTC. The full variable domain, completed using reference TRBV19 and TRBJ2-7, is DGGITQSPKYLFRKEGQNVTLSCEQNLNHDAMYWYRQDPGQGLRLIYYSQIVNDFQKGDIAEGYSVSREKKESFPLTVTSAQKNPTAFYLCASSERRGTSTRYEQYFGPGTRLTVT.

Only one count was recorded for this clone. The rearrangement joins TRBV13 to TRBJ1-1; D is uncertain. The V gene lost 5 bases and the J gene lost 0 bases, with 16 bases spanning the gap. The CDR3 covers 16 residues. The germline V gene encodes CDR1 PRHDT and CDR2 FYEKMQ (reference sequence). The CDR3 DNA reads TGTGCCAGCAGCCGCCGGGCCCAAGTTTTGAACACTGAAGCTTTCTTT. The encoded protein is CASSRRAQVLNTEAFF.

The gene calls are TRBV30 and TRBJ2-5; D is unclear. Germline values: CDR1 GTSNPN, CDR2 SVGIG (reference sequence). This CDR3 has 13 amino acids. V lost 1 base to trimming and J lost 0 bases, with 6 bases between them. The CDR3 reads CAWSETYQETQYF. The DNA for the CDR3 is TGTGCCTGGAGTGAAACATACCAAGAGACCCAGTACTTC.

Here the CDR3 DNA reads TGTGCCACCAGTGGTCCGAGGGGCAATGAGCAGTTCTTC. Amino acids: CATSGPRGNEQFF. V usage is TRBV24-1 and J usage is TRBJ2-1; D may correspond to TRBD1 or TRBD2 (5 bases each). This CDR3 has 13 amino acids. CDR1 is KGHDR, CDR2 SFDVKD, per germline. Trimming removed 5 bases from V and 6 bases from J, with 10 bases in between.

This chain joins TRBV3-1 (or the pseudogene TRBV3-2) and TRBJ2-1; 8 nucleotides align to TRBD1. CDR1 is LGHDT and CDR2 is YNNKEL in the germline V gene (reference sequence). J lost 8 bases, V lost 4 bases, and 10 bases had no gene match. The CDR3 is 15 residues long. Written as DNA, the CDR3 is TGTGCCAGCAGCCCCAGGGGGCCAGGCCTCTATGAGCAGTTCTTC. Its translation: CASSPRGPGLYEQFF.

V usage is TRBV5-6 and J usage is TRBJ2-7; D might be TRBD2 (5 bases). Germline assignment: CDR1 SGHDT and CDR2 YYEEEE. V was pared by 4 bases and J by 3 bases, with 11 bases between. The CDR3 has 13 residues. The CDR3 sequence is CASSLAGVYEQYF. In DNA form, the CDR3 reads TGTGCCAGCAGCCTGGCCGGGGTCTACGAGCAGTACTTC. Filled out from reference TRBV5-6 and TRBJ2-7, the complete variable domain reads DAGVTQSPTHLIKTRGQQVTLRCSPKSGHDTVSWYQQALGQGPQFIFQYYEEEERQRGNFPDRFSGHQFPNYSSELNVNALLLGDSALYLCASSLAGVYEQYFGPGTRLTVT.

This chain's CDR3 is CASSYSRDKNTEAFF. CDR3 sequence (DNA): TGTGCCAGCAGTTACTCGAGGGACAAGAACACTGAAGCTTTCTTT. The chain recombines TRBV6-5 with TRBJ1-1; the D gene is possibly TRBD1 (6 bases). Germline CDR1 and CDR2: MNHEY and SVGAGI. The V gene lost 0 bases and the J gene lost 1 base, with 9 bases spanning the gap. The CDR3 consists of 15 residues.

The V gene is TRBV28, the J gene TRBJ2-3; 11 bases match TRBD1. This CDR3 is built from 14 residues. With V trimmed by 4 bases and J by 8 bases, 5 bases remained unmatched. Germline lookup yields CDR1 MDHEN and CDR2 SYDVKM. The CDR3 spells CASSWDRGVVTQYF. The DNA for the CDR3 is TGTGCCAGCAGTTGGGACAGGGGGGTTGTTACGCAGTATTTT.

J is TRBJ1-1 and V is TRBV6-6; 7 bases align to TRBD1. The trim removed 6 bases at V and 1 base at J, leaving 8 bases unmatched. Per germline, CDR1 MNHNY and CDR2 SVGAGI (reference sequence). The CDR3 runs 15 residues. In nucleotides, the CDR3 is TGTGCCAGCAGGGAACGGGACAGCGGGAACACTGAAGCTTTCTTT. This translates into CASRERDSGNTEAFF.

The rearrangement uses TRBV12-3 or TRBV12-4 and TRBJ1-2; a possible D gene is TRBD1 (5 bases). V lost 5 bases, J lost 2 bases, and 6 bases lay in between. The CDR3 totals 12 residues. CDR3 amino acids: CASSPGNYGYTF. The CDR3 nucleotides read TGTGCCAGCAGTCCAGGGAACTATGGCTACACCTTC.